A single sample is the source of the 24 T cell receptor beta chains below, sequenced in a study of naive and memory T cell subsets. Study observations and caveats: Especially in CD8 cells, naive repertoires contained a few larger clonotypes, possibly CD45RA-re-expressing memory cells.

An equimolar mix of two oligonucleotides served as the beta constant-region primer for TRBC1 and TRBC2. Ligated cDNA was amplified by four rounds of PCR with nested alpha and beta constant-region primers and SP2. TCRdb reanalysed the UMI-ligation and nested PCR reads using MiXCR and keeps one entry per CDR3 protein. The sample lists roughly 150,000 distinct CDR3 sequences; 15% to 20% were seen once. No antigens are known for them. Sequenced sample: naive CD8+ T cells from blood. These receptors all come from a human donor in good health.

This clonotype has more than one count but fewer than ten. The chain has TRBV15 and TRBJ1-2; D gene ambiguous. The CDR3 covers 14 residues. V gave up 2 bases and J gave up 4 bases, with 11 bases separating them. Germline CDR1 LNHNV, CDR2 YYDKDF (reference sequence). The CDR3 protein is CATSRPYGAYGYTF. CDR3 nucleotides: TGTGCCACCAGCAGACCCTACGGCGCCTATGGCTACACCTTC.

The CDR3, as DNA: TGCGCCAGCAGCCAAGATGGTCATAGCAATCAGCCCCAGCATTTT. Amino acids: CASSQDGHSNQPQHF. The gene calls are TRBV4-1 and TRBJ1-5, with D uncertain. The V end was cut by 0 bases, the J end by 0 bases, with 6 bases between. Germline-derived CDR1 and CDR2 are MGHRA and YSYEKL. The CDR3 has 15 amino acids.

This chain joins TRBV10-3 and TRBJ2-7, with D possibly being TRBD1 (6 bases). CDR3 length: 16 residues. The V end was cut by 0 bases, the J end by 0 bases, with 12 bases between. Germline CDR1 reads ENHRY; CDR2 reads SYGVKD. The CDR3 DNA is TGTGCCATCAGTGAGTCGACGGACAGTTTCTCCTACGAGCAGTACTTC. It encodes CAISESTDSFSYEQYF.

This clonotype was observed a few times. The V call is TRBV4-1, the J call TRBJ2-1; D is ambiguous. This CDR3 is built from 11 residues. V was cut by 2 bases and J by 10 bases, with 6 bases left in between. The germline gives CDR1 MGHRA, CDR2 YSYEKL. The CDR3 is CASSQMREQFF. CDR3 nucleotides: TGCGCCAGCAGCCAAATGAGAGAGCAGTTCTTC.

The sample holds a few counts of this clonotype. J is TRBJ2-1 and V is TRBV20-1, with D perhaps TRBD2 (6 bases). This CDR3 is 15 amino acids long. CDR1 and CDR2 from the germline V gene are DFQATT and SNEGSKA (reference sequence). The V end was cut by 3 bases, the J end by 6 bases, with 18 bases between. CDR3 DNA: TGCAGTGCTAGGACTCGACGGGAGCTTGCCAATGAGCAGTTCTTC. This gives the protein CSARTRRELANEQFF.

The rearrangement uses TRBV4-1 and TRBJ2-3; D is perhaps TRBD2 (6 bases). Trimming took off 2 bases at V and 4 bases at J, with 16 bases between the two ends. The CDR3 covers 16 residues. Germline V gives CDR1 MGHRA, CDR2 YSYEKL. The CDR3 here is CASSQKVLAAADTQYF. Here the CDR3 DNA reads TGCGCCAGCAGCCAAAAGGTCTTAGCGGCGGCAGATACGCAGTATTTT.

The V and J genes are TRBV28 and TRBJ1-1; D unresolved. Germline assignment: CDR1 MDHEN and CDR2 SYDVKM. CDR3 length equals 14 residues. V was clipped by 6 bases and J by 1 base, with 12 bases between them. The CDR3 sequence is CASSHPYGNTEAFF. The CDR3 DNA follows: TGTGCCAGCAGCCATCCCTACGGGAACACTGAAGCTTTCTTT.

The CDR3 DNA reads TGTGCCAGCTCACCACCGGCGGACTACGAGCAGTACTTC. Translated, it gives CASSPPADYEQYF. The chain links TRBV18 to TRBJ2-7, with unresolved D. There are 13 residues in the CDR3. The germline gives CDR1 KGHSH, CDR2 LQKENI. The germline V and J ends were trimmed by 0 bases and 3 bases, with 6 bases remaining between them.

The CDR3 DNA reads as TGTGCCACCAGTGACCTGACTAGTTGGGGTACGCAGTATTTT. Its protein product is CATSDLTSWGTQYF. The V gene is TRBV24-1, the J gene TRBJ2-3, with D possibly being TRBD2 (6 bases). This CDR3 has 14 residues. Germline CDR1 and CDR2: KGHDR and SFDVKD. The V and J ends lost 4 bases and 8 bases respectively, with 15 bases between them.

In its sample, this clonotype was seen a few times. This chain connects TRBV5-1 to TRBJ2-6, with D uncertain. The germline V gene encodes CDR1 SGHRS and CDR2 YFSETQ. The CDR3 extends over 17 amino acids. V was cut by 0 bases and J by 0 bases, with 10 bases left in between. The DNA of the CDR3 is TGCGCCAGCAGCTTGGTTATTACTGGCTCTGGGGCCAACGTCCTGACTTTC. Protein product: CASSLVITGSGANVLTF.

The chain has TRBV4-2 and TRBJ1-5, with D hard to call. Germline CDR1 LGHNA, CDR2 YNFKEQ. CDR3 length: 16 residues. Trimming stripped 5 bases from V and 5 bases from J, with 19 bases between. The CDR3, as DNA: TGTGCCAGCAGCACCTTTGAGGGCCAGAGAGATCAGCCCCAGCATTTT. It translates to CASSTFEGQRDQPQHF.

CDR3 sequence: CASSLLGAGVGETQYF. The CDR3 region has the DNA TGTGCCAGCAGCTTGTTAGGAGCGGGAGTTGGAGAGACCCAGTACTTC. The gene calls are TRBV7-2 and TRBJ2-5; 8 bases are a match to TRBD2. The germline V gene has CDR1 SGHTA and CDR2 FQGNSA. V was pared by 3 bases and J by 4 bases, with 10 bases of the junction left unmatched. The CDR3 has 16 amino acids.

This clonotype has at least ten counts. This sequence joins TRBV4-1 and TRBJ2-7; possibly TRBD2 for D (5 bases). Between the trimmed V and J ends, which lost 0 bases and 4 bases, there was a span of 7 bases. The CDR3 covers 13 residues. Germline lookup yields CDR1 MGHRA and CDR2 YSYEKL. CDR3 region: CASSQDRGYEQYF. The CDR3 DNA reads as TGCGCCAGCAGCCAAGATCGAGGGTACGAGCAGTACTTC.

This rearrangement joins TRBV7-3 to TRBJ1-1, with D possibly TRBD1 on 5 matching bases. The germline V gene encodes CDR1 SGHTA and CDR2 FQGTGA. This CDR3 is built from 14 residues. V lost 2 bases and J lost 5, with 12 bases in between. CDR3 residues: CASSLWAEGTEAFF. The CDR3 DNA is TGTGCCAGCAGCTTATGGGCTGAGGGGACTGAAGCTTTCTTT. Combining the CDR3 with reference TRBV7-3 and TRBJ1-1 gives the whole variable domain GAGVSQTPSNKVTEKGKYVELRCDPISGHTALYWYRQSLGQGPEFLIYFQGTGAADDSGLPNDRFFAVRPEGSVSTLKIQRTERGDSAVYLCASSLWAEGTEAFFGQGTRLTVV.

The V call is TRBV6-2 or TRBV6-3, the J call TRBJ2-1; D might be TRBD2 (5 bases). Germline assignment: CDR1 MNHEY and CDR2 SVGEGT. The CDR3 extends over 15 amino acids. V dropped 2 bases and J dropped 4 bases, with 12 bases sitting between them. CDR3 loop: CASSYRRSGYNEQFF. CDR3 nucleotides: TGTGCCAGCAGTTACCGGCGGTCGGGGTACAATGAGCAGTTCTTC.

The rearrangement uses TRBV27 and TRBJ2-2; 8 bases align to TRBD1. Looked up from germline, CDR1 is MNHEY and CDR2 is SMNVEV (reference sequence). The CDR3 sequence is 15 residues long. The ends lost 5 bases at V and 5 bases at J; junction bases unmatched: 7. The CDR3 loop is CASSTWTGWTGELFF. The DNA of the CDR3 is TGTGCCAGCAGTACATGGACAGGGTGGACCGGGGAGCTGTTTTTT.

This clonotype was seen a few times. The chain couples TRBV7-9 to TRBJ2-1; 9 bases map to TRBD1. V shed 5 bases, J shed 5 bases, and the junction held 13 bases outside the gene matches. Per the germline V gene, CDR1 is SEHNR and CDR2 is FQNEAQ (reference sequence). The CDR3 spans 17 residues. CDR3 amino acids: CASSLEGWTGVHNEQFF. The CDR3 DNA reads as TGTGCCAGCAGCCTAGAAGGCTGGACAGGGGTCCACAATGAGCAGTTCTTC.

The gene calls are TRBV18 and TRBJ2-6; 9 nucleotides match TRBD1. V shed 6 bases and J 0 bases; nucleotides not matched to a gene: 12. Germline loops: CDR1 KGHSH, CDR2 LQKENI. The CDR3 is made up of 19 amino acids. The CDR3 sequence is CASSHPWDRASSGANVLTF. CDR3 nucleotides: TGTGCCAGCTCTCACCCCTGGGACAGGGCGAGCTCTGGGGCCAACGTCCTGACTTTC.

The chain combines TRBV9 with TRBJ2-2; no clear D. This CDR3 spans 14 amino acids. Trimming removed 3 bases from V and 5 bases from J, with 11 bases in between. Germline V CDR1 and CDR2: SGDLS, YYNGEE. The CDR3 sequence is CASSALRETGELFF. CDR3 nucleotide sequence: TGTGCCAGCAGCGCCCTACGTGAGACCGGGGAGCTGTTTTTT. Together with reference TRBV9 and TRBJ2-2, the CDR3 gives the full variable domain: DSGVTQTPKHLITATGQRVTLRCSPRSGDLSVYWYQQSLDQGLQFLIQYYNGEERAKGNILERFSAQQFPDLHSELNLSSLELGDSALYFCASSALRETGELFFGEGSRLTVL.

This clonotype was counted a few times. This chain uses TRBV5-1 with TRBJ2-5; possibly TRBD1 for D (5 bases). V was pared by 0 bases and J by 5 bases, with 8 bases between. The CDR3 spans 13 residues. Germline values: CDR1 SGHRS, CDR2 YFSETQ. This CDR3 reads CASSLGRGETQYF. In DNA form, the CDR3 reads TGCGCCAGCAGCTTGGGAAGGGGTGAGACCCAGTACTTC.

The chain links TRBV4-3 to TRBJ2-3; D could derive from TRBD1 or TRBD2 (5 bases each). This CDR3 is built from 13 residues. Germline loops: CDR1 LGHNA, CDR2 YSLEER. V shed 4 bases and J shed 5 bases, with 10 bases lying between them. CDR3 in amino acids: CASSPPGGDTQYF. CDR3 DNA: TGCGCCAGCAGCCCTCCTGGGGGAGATACGCAGTATTTT.

This clonotype has a handful of counts. The chain carries TRBV20-1 and TRBJ1-2; 8 bases fit TRBD1. The CDR3 runs to 13 residues. The germline gives CDR1 DFQATT, CDR2 SNEGSKA (reference sequence). Germline trimming cut 1 base from V and 6 bases from J; bases unmatched to any gene: 4. The CDR3 DNA reads TGCAGTGCTAGAGGACAGGGGTCCAATGGCTACACCTTC. It codes for CSARGQGSNGYTF.

The V call is TRBV10-3, the J call TRBJ2-2; D is unresolved. Deletions cut 0 bases from V and 4 bases from J, with 6 bases between. This CDR3 has 14 amino acids. The germline V gene has CDR1 ENHRY and CDR2 SYGVKD. CDR3 loop: CAISESRATGELFF. The CDR3, as DNA: TGTGCCATCAGTGAGTCTCGTGCCACCGGGGAGCTGTTTTTT.

This clonotype has a handful of counts. This chain joins TRBV6-5 and TRBJ2-5, with TRBD1 matching 10 bases. CDR3 length: 16 amino acids. Trimming removed 0 bases from V and 4 bases from J; junction bases left unmatched: 5. The germline gives CDR1 MNHEY, CDR2 SVGAGI. CDR3 in amino acids: CASSYSSGDRGETQYF. CDR3 nucleotides: TGTGCCAGCAGTTACTCGAGCGGGGACAGGGGAGAGACCCAGTACTTC.